One sample yielded the 6 T cell receptor beta chains listed below, sequenced in a study of blood T cell repertoires in COVID-19. Produced via immunoSEQ multiplex PCR; TCRdb's table is partial and in-frame only. The table records about 240,000 clones, around four fifths of them present only once. The specimen sequenced was peripheral blood. These receptors all come from an older woman with active or convalescent COVID-19.

This chain connects TRBV10-1 to TRBJ2-7, with 8 nucleotides matching TRBD1. CDR1 is WNHNN and CDR2 is SYGVQD in the germline V gene (reference sequence). This CDR3 contains 14 residues. J lost 5 bases, V lost 6 bases, and 9 bases had no gene match. The CDR3 region has the DNA TGCGCCAGCAGCGCACTGACAGGGGTCCACGAGCAGTACTTC. It codes for CASSALTGVHEQYF.

This chain uses TRBV7-2 with TRBJ2-7, with 7 bases aligning to TRBD2. Trimming took 5 bases from V and 4 from J; bases not matched to a gene: 5. The length of the CDR3 is 13 residues. Per germline, CDR1 SGHTA and CDR2 FQGNSA. The CDR3: CASSHPGGYEQYF. The CDR3 bases are TGTGCCAGCAGCCATCCGGGGGGTTACGAGCAGTACTTC.

A remark on this clone: Additional DNA sequences in this sample encode the identical CDR3. The chain couples TRBV19 to TRBJ2-1; D is uncertain. V was clipped by 5 bases and J by 3 bases, with 11 bases between them. CDR1 LNHDA and CDR2 SQIVND come from the germline V gene (reference sequence). The CDR3 sequence is 14 residues long. The DNA for the CDR3 is TGTGCCAGTAGTCCGCGCGGCAGCTACAATGAGCAGTTCTTC. Translated, it gives CASSPRGSYNEQFF.

Here the CDR3 reads CASRTLENTQYF. The CDR3 nucleotides read TGCGCCAGCAGGACACTGGAAAATACGCAGTATTTT. The V call is TRBV23-1, the J call TRBJ2-3, with D uncertain. TRBV23-1 is sorted into the ORF group, with uncertain function. Trimming shortened V by 6 bases and J by 7 bases, and 11 bases separated the two germline ends. This CDR3 contains 12 residues.

A single count supports this clone. The chain employs TRBV5-4 and TRBJ2-1; 11 bases line up with TRBD1. The CDR3 sequence is 15 residues long. Trimming removed 4 bases from V and 2 bases from J; junction bases left unmatched: 2. Per germline, CDR1 SGHNT and CDR2 YYREEE (reference sequence). CDR3 in amino acids: CASSRTGGTYNEQFF. As DNA, the CDR3 is TGTGCCAGCAGCAGGACAGGGGGCACCTACAATGAGCAGTTCTTC.

The chain is built from TRBV2 and TRBJ1-1; 8 positions agree with TRBD1. The germline CDR1 and CDR2 sequences are SNHLY and FYNNEI. V lost 8 bases and J lost 2; bases outside the gene matches: 10. The CDR3 has 15 amino acids. The CDR3 coding sequence is TGTGCCAGCCTTGACCAGGGGGCCGTTAACACTGAAGCTTTCTTT. Amino acids: CASLDQGAVNTEAFF.